Below are 14 T cell receptor beta chains sequenced from a single sample in a study of vaccination and CD4 T cells after COVID-19. These receptors lack a known antigen. Treatment reported: roughly 10-day PBMC culture with coronavirus spike peptide pools or control peptides (ViraFEST assay). Cultured CD4+ T-cell DNA underwent Oncomine TCR Beta short-read sequencing. TCRdb reanalysed the PCR reads using MiXCR and keeps one entry per CDR3 protein. Found here are about 10,000 distinct CDR3 sequences, 63% of them singletons; the top ten hold roughly a quarter. Sequencing was carried out using CD4+ T cells from blood, cultured in vitro. The receptors come from a human donor who had recovered from COVID-19.

The V gene is TRBV7-8, the J gene TRBJ2-7; maybe TRBD2 (6 bases). CDR1 is SGHVS, CDR2 FQNEAQ, per germline. Trimming left V 5 bases short and J 2 bases short, with 19 bases between. The CDR3 consists of 16 residues. CDR3 in amino acids: CASSPQLIAATYEQYF. CDR3 nucleotides: TGTGCCAGCAGCCCCCAACTTATAGCGGCAACCTACGAGCAGTACTTC.

The V call is TRBV11-2, the J call TRBJ2-7; maybe TRBD2 (5 bases). The germline CDR1 and CDR2 sequences are SGHAT and FQNNGV. This CDR3 region has 17 residues. V shed 1 base and J shed 1 base, with 17 bases lying between them. CDR3 coding DNA: TGTGCCAGCAGCTTAGCGAGGGTGTTATTTCGGTCCTACGAGCAGTACTTC. This codes for CASSLARVLFRSYEQYF.

There are a few counts of this clonotype. V is TRBV6-5 and J is TRBJ1-5, with 7 nucleotides matching TRBD1. The length of the CDR3 is 14 residues. Losses at the gene ends were 3 bases for V and 2 bases for J; bases not matched to a gene: 1. Germline CDR1 is MNHEY and CDR2 is SVGAGI. The CDR3 bases are TGTGCCAGCAGTTATCAGGGGGGCAATCAGCCCCAGCATTTT. It encodes CASSYQGGNQPQHF.

CDR3 in amino acids: CASIWYLAYNEQFF. DNA for the CDR3: TGTGCCAGCATTTGGTACCTAGCGTACAATGAGCAGTTCTTC. This sequence joins TRBV2 and TRBJ2-1, with D perhaps matching TRBD2 (6 bases). Trimming pared 7 bases from V and 4 bases from J, leaving 14 bases between. Per the germline V gene, CDR1 is SNHLY and CDR2 is FYNNEI. CDR3 length equals 14 residues.

This chain connects TRBV2 to TRBJ1-3; perhaps TRBD1 as D (6 bases). The germline V and J ends were trimmed by 5 bases and 10 bases, with 9 bases remaining between them. This CDR3 has 11 amino acids. The germline gives CDR1 SNHLY, CDR2 FYNNEI. The CDR3 spells CASSSQGTIYF. CDR3 coding DNA: TGTGCCAGCAGTAGTCAGGGGACCATATATTTT.

The chain combines TRBV7-3 with TRBJ2-7; 7 bases fit TRBD2. The trim removed 1 base at V and 5 bases at J, leaving 5 bases unmatched. CDR1 and CDR2 from the germline V gene are SGHTA and FQGTGA. This CDR3 comprises 14 residues. The CDR3: CASSLNSGTNEQYF. The CDR3 DNA is TGTGCCAGCAGCTTAAACTCGGGGACTAACGAGCAGTACTTC.

The rearrangement joins TRBV19 to TRBJ1-2; D unresolved. Germline CDR1 is LNHDA and CDR2 is SQIVND (reference sequence). Trimming removed 1 base at V and 2 bases at J, with 8 bases between. This CDR3 is built from 14 residues. The CDR3, as DNA: TGTGCCAGTAGTATAGGGACCGCAAACTATGGCTACACCTTC. Translated: CASSIGTANYGYTF.

In its sample, this clonotype ranks as medium-sized. The gene calls are TRBV7-2 and TRBJ2-5; D is possibly TRBD1 (5 bases). The CDR3 covers 12 residues. V lost 2 bases and J lost 13, with 14 bases in between. CDR1 SGHTA and CDR2 FQGNSA come from the germline V gene. Here the CDR3 reads CASSLMLQVTYF. CDR3 sequence (DNA): TGTGCCAGCAGCTTAATGTTACAGGTCACGTACTTC.

The chain couples TRBV20-1 to TRBJ2-7, with 7 bases fitting TRBD2. The trim removed 3 bases at V and 0 bases at J, leaving 2 bases unmatched. The CDR3 loop spans 13 amino acids. Germline CDR1 is DFQATT and CDR2 is SNEGSKA (reference sequence). This chain's CDR3 is CSARTSNSYEQYF. CDR3 coding DNA: TGCAGTGCTAGGACTAGCAACTCCTACGAGCAGTACTTC.

V usage is TRBV20-1 and J usage is TRBJ1-1, with D perhaps TRBD1 (5 bases). Trimming removed 0 bases at V and 0 bases at J, with 14 bases between. CDR3 length: 16 amino acids. Germline V CDR1 and CDR2: DFQATT, SNEGSKA (reference sequence). CDR3 DNA sequence: TGCAGTGCTAGAGATCGCCGGGGCCATATGAACACTGAAGCTTTCTTT. Protein product: CSARDRRGHMNTEAFF.

The chain recombines TRBV19 with TRBJ1-1; D is unresolved. V was cut by 1 base and J by 0 bases, with 3 bases left in between. CDR1 and CDR2 (germline): LNHDA, SQIVND (reference sequence). The length of the CDR3 is 13 residues. The CDR3 bases are TGTGCCAGTAGTATAGTTCTGAACACTGAAGCTTTCTTT. Translating gives CASSIVLNTEAFF.

This chain links TRBV7-3 with TRBJ1-2; TRBD1 might be the D (5 bases). Trimming shortened V by 1 base and J by 4 bases, and 7 bases separated the two germline ends. The CDR3 has 13 residues. Germline V CDR1 and CDR2: SGHTA, FQGTGA. This CDR3 is CASSLRGGYGYTF. The CDR3 nucleotides are TGTGCCAGCAGCTTAAGGGGGGGCTATGGCTACACCTTC.

This clonotype was counted only a few times. The V call is TRBV20-1, the J call TRBJ1-2; 8 nucleotides agree with TRBD1. Germline trimming cut 3 bases from V and 4 bases from J; bases unmatched to any gene: 4. CDR1 and CDR2 from the germline V gene are DFQATT and SNEGSKA (reference sequence). The CDR3 is 13 amino acids. In DNA, the CDR3 is TGCAGTGCTAGCCGGACAGGGCTCTATGGCTACACCTTC. Its protein product is CSASRTGLYGYTF.

As DNA, the CDR3 is TGTGCCTGGACAGGGGGCGCGCGGACGCAGTATTTT. It translates to CAWTGGARTQYF. The rearrangement uses TRBV30 and TRBJ2-3, with 8 bases fitting TRBD1. Germline CDR1 and CDR2: GTSNPN and SVGIG (reference sequence). This CDR3 is built from 12 residues. J gave up 9 bases and V 4 bases, and 6 bases lay outside the gene matches.